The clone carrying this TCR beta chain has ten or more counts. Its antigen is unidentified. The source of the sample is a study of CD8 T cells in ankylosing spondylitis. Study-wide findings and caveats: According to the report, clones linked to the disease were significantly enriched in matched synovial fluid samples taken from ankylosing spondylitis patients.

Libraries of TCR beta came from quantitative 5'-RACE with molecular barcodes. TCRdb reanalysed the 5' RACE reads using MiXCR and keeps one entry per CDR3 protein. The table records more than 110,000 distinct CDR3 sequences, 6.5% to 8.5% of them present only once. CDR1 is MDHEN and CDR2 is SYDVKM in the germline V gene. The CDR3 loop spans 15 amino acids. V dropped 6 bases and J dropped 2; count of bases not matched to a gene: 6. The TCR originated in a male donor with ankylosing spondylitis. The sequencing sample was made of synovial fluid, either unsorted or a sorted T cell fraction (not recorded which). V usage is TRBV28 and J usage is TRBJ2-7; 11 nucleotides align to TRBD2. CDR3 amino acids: CASRTTSGRAYEQYF. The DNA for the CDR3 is TGTGCCAGCAGAACTACTAGCGGGAGAGCCTACGAGCAGTACTTC.